The next 17 T cell receptor beta chains were all read from a single sample in a study of Ad26.COV2.S vaccination and SARS-CoV-2 variants (dated by TCRdb to the early 2020s). Library preparation employed the immunoSEQ multiplex PCR assay. The table comes from immuneACCESS by way of TCRdb, which keeps in-frame sequences with V and J called. Part of the clones is missing from these tables; in studies checked, under half for an unresolved V gene and the rest for unknown reasons. This sample comprises 380,000 or so clones, about 89% of them detected only once. The ten most abundant clones make up roughly 5% of the sample. The sample's treatment or condition label is to be understood as: some 20 received Ad26.COV2.S at low or high dose, single or two shots; about 5 received placebo; per-sample allocation not given. For vaccine and placebo recipients, the sequenced repertoires came from samples collected on day 63 after the first injection.

Sample: peripheral blood, taken in a trial of Ad26.COV2.S vaccine versus placebo. Receptor source: a person between 18 and 60 years old who received the Ad26.COV2.S COVID-19 vaccine or a placebo.

The chain employs TRBV5-1 and TRBJ2-1; TRBD2 agrees at 12 bases. The ends lost 0 bases at V and 4 bases at J; junction bases unmatched: 8. Germline V gene sequence: CDR1 SGHRS, CDR2 YFSETQ. The CDR3 is 18 amino acids. The DNA for the CDR3 is TGCGCCAGCAGCTTGGCCCCTAGCGGGGGGGCAACATACAATGAGCAGTTCTTC. Encoded protein: CASSLAPSGGATYNEQFF.

This clone was seen more than once but under ten times. The chain is built from TRBV18 and TRBJ2-7, with D uncertain. Germline-derived CDR1 and CDR2 are KGHSH and LQKENI. Trimming stripped 2 bases from V and 2 bases from J, with 10 bases between. CDR3 size: 14 residues. CDR3 sequence (DNA): TGTGCCAGCTCACCAAGGGATTTCACCTACGAGCAGTACTTC. Protein: CASSPRDFTYEQYF.

This chain joins TRBV19 and TRBJ1-5; TRBD1 is a possible D gene (5 bases). CDR3 size: 15 residues. Trimming left V 2 bases short and J 2 bases short, with 10 bases between. Germline V gene sequence: CDR1 LNHDA, CDR2 SQIVND (reference sequence). The CDR3 DNA reads as TGTGCCAGTAGTATAAGCAGGGAAGGCAATCAGCCCCAGCATTTT. It specifies CASSISREGNQPQHF.

The chain employs TRBV9 and TRBJ1-5; D is uncertain. CDR3 length: 14 amino acids. Trimming removed 4 bases at V and 0 bases at J, with 8 bases between. Per the germline V gene, CDR1 is SGDLS and CDR2 is YYNGEE. CDR3 in DNA: TGTGCCAGCAGCCCAGGAAATAGCAATCAGCCCCAGCATTTT. This sequence encodes CASSPGNSNQPQHF.

This rearrangement joins TRBV27 to TRBJ1-5; D remains ambiguous. There are 13 residues in the CDR3. CDR1 is MNHEY, CDR2 SMNVEV, per germline (reference sequence). Trimming cost V 8 bases and J 0 bases, with 8 bases left between them. The CDR3 region is CASSPYSNQPQHF. The CDR3 region has the DNA TGTGCCAGCTCCCCCTATAGCAATCAGCCCCAGCATTTT.

This chain links TRBV11-2 with TRBJ2-7, with TRBD2 matching over 7 bases. This CDR3 has 15 amino acids. CDR1 and CDR2 (germline): SGHAT, FQNNGV. The V segment lost 2 bases and the J segment 6 bases; nucleotides outside the gene matches: 10. CDR3 DNA sequence: TGTGCCAGCAGCTTACCTAGGGGAGGGGATCGCGAGCAGTACTTC. Translation: CASSLPRGGDREQYF.

J is TRBJ2-2 and V is TRBV2; D gene uncertain. V shed 3 bases and J shed 5 bases, with 7 bases lying between them. Germline V gives CDR1 SNHLY, CDR2 FYNNEI. CDR3 length equals 13 residues. This CDR3 is CASSDVFTGELFF. As DNA, the CDR3 is TGTGCCAGCAGTGACGTATTTACCGGGGAGCTGTTTTTT.

The gene calls are TRBV29-1 and TRBJ1-1; 11 nucleotides line up with TRBD1. CDR3 length: 17 amino acids. Trimming at V came to 0 bases and at J to 8 bases, leaving 14 bases not matched to a gene. Germline V gives CDR1 SQVTM, CDR2 ANQGSEA. As DNA, the CDR3 is TGCAGCGTTGAAGAAATCCCGGACAGGGGGCCACTTATCGAAGCTTTCTTT. Translation: CSVEEIPDRGPLIEAFF.

The genes are TRBV5-5 and TRBJ1-1, with D possibly matching TRBD1 (5 bases). This CDR3 is built from 13 residues. Germline lookup yields CDR1 SGHKS and CDR2 YYEKEE (reference sequence). The V end was cut by 0 bases, the J end by 3 bases, with 6 bases between. DNA of the CDR3: TGTGCCAGCAGCTTGGTAGGGGACACTGAAGCTTTCTTT. This sequence encodes CASSLVGDTEAFF. Using reference TRBV5-5 and TRBJ1-1 for the parts outside the CDR3, the full variable domain is DAGVTQSPTHLIKTRGQQVTLRCSPISGHKSVSWYQQVLGQGPQFIFQYYEKEERGRGNFPDRFSARQFPNYSSELNVNALLLGDSALYLCASSLVGDTEAFFGQGTRLTVV.

V and J are TRBV2 and TRBJ1-5; a possible D gene is TRBD1 (5 bases). CDR3 length equals 13 residues. V lost 6 bases and J lost 9, with 15 bases in between. Germline V gene lookup returns CDR1 SNHLY and CDR2 FYNNEI. The CDR3 coding sequence is TGTGCCAGCAGACAAGGGACCTCACGGCCCCAGCATTTT. It is translated as CASRQGTSRPQHF.

The chain is built from TRBV5-1 and TRBJ1-1, with 8 bases matching TRBD1. CDR1 and CDR2 from the germline V gene are SGHRS and YFSETQ. V lost 4 bases and J lost 0; bases outside the gene matches: 8. The CDR3 consists of 16 residues. CDR3 nucleotides: TGCGCCAGCAGCCGTCCCGGGACAGGTCTGAACACTGAAGCTTTCTTT. Translated, it gives CASSRPGTGLNTEAFF.

The CDR3 DNA is TGTGCCAGCAGTTTTCACACAGGAGGAAGCACAGATACGCAGTATTTT. It translates to CASSFHTGGSTDTQYF. V usage is TRBV27 and J usage is TRBJ2-3; D tentatively fits TRBD1 or TRBD2 (5 bases each). The V gene's germline CDR1 is MNHEY and CDR2 SMNVEV (reference sequence). The V and J ends lost 3 bases and 0 bases respectively, with 13 bases between them. The CDR3 extends over 16 amino acids.

This clone occurred once. The chain combines TRBV7-9 with TRBJ1-2; 8 bases agree with TRBD1. The CDR3 is made up of 14 amino acids. J gave up 3 bases and V 2 bases, and 2 bases lay outside the gene matches. CDR1 and CDR2 from the germline V gene are SEHNR and FQNEAQ (reference sequence). CDR3 sequence (DNA): TGTGCCAGCAGCTTAACAGGGGGGGACTATGGCTACACCTTC. It translates to CASSLTGGDYGYTF.

The J gene is TRBJ2-5, the V gene TRBV3-1 (or the pseudogene TRBV3-2), with D unresolved. The CDR3 is made up of 13 amino acids. Germline CDR1 LGHDT, CDR2 YNNKEL (reference sequence). Trimming left V 0 bases short and J 4 bases short, with 6 bases between. The CDR3 nucleotides are TGTGCCAGCAGCCAAGATCGAGGAGAGACCCAGTACTTC. This translates into CASSQDRGETQYF.

The chain has TRBV6-2 or TRBV6-3 and TRBJ2-7; the D gene is possibly TRBD1 (5 bases). The CDR3 is 12 amino acids. Per germline, CDR1 MNHEY and CDR2 SVGEGT. The ends were cut back, 5 bases at V and 5 bases at J, with 10 bases in the middle. As DNA, the CDR3 is TGTGCCAGCAGTCCAGACAGCAACGAGCAGTACTTC. It yields the protein CASSPDSNEQYF.

The table lists this clone with a count of one. Written as DNA, the CDR3 is TGTGCCAGCAGCTTAGGGAGGGGGCGCAAACAAGAGACCCAGTACTTC. It specifies CASSLGRGRKQETQYF. This chain links TRBV11-2 with TRBJ2-5, with D perhaps TRBD1 (7 bases). The V and J ends lost 1 base and 2 bases respectively, with 14 bases between them. The CDR3 covers 16 residues. Looked up from germline, CDR1 is SGHAT and CDR2 is FQNNGV.

The genes are TRBV27 and TRBJ2-5; D remains unclear. The ends were cut back, 4 bases at V and 0 bases at J, with 9 bases in the middle. CDR1 is MNHEY, CDR2 SMNVEV, per germline (reference sequence). The CDR3 runs 14 residues. The CDR3 coding sequence is TGTGCCAGCAGTTCCGGTAGGGACCAAGAGACCCAGTACTTC. It encodes CASSSGRDQETQYF.